This is a list of T cell receptor beta chains from one sample in a study of blood T cell repertoires in COVID-19. Assay: immunoSEQ multiplex PCR; the TCRdb copy retains only in-frame clones and omits some. Among about 24,000 clones listed, about 72% were seen once. Sequences were obtained from peripheral blood. The receptor set was obtained from a woman older than 75 with acute or convalescent COVID-19. The CDR3 runs from the conserved cysteine through the conserved F or W. The order of the fields is CDR3 length, D gene, V gene, clone size, J gene, CDR3 protein, CDR3 DNA. A D gene is named only where the DNA matches it firmly. Rows give clone size only sometimes, using once, few, many, or a class for an expanded clone.

14,-,TRBV19,once,TRBJ1-1,CATSEGALNTEAFF,TGTGCCACCAGCGAGGGAGCCTTGAACACTGAAGCTTTCTTT
13,-,TRBV18,-,TRBJ2-7,CASSPSYPGEQYF,TGTGCCAGCTCACCTTCCTATCCCGGCGAGCAGTACTTC
14,TRBD2,TRBV5-4,-,TRBJ2-7,CASSSPSGRAEQYF,TGTGCCAGCAGCTCACCTAGCGGGAGGGCCGAGCAGTACTTC
12,-,TRBV6-1,-,TRBJ2-7,CASSEGDTEQYF,TGTGCCAGCAGCGAAGGTGACACCGAGCAGTACTTC
17,TRBD2,TRBV4-2,once,TRBJ2-1,CASSQGASGGARGEQFF,TGTGCCAGCAGCCAAGGTGCTAGCGGGGGGGCCCGGGGTGAGCAGTTCTTC
15,TRBD1,TRBV6-5,-,TRBJ1-1,CASSRDRGMNTEAFF,TGTGCCAGCAGCAGGGACAGGGGCATGAACACTGAAGCTTTCTTT
15,TRBD2,TRBV5-1,-,TRBJ2-1,CASSATSGSYNEQFF,TGCGCCAGCAGCGCGACTAGCGGGTCCTACAATGAGCAGTTCTTC
17,TRBD1,TRBV7-2,few,TRBJ1-4,CASSLRTGRGANEKLFF,TGTGCCAGCAGCTTAAGGACAGGCCGAGGGGCTAATGAAAAACTGTTTTTT
13,-,TRBV14,-,TRBJ1-1,CASRWGLNTEAFF,TGTGCCAGCAGGTGGGGCCTGAACACTGAAGCTTTCTTT
15,-,TRBV18,-,TRBJ1-1,CASSPPAGLNTEAFF,TGTGCCAGCTCACCTCCGGCAGGCTTGAACACTGAAGCTTTCTTT
13,-,TRBV5-1,-,TRBJ2-1,CASSQVESNEQFF,TGCGCCAGCAGCCAGGTTGAGAGCAATGAGCAGTTCTTC
16,TRBD2,TRBV7-9,-,TRBJ2-5,CASSANFQTSPETQYF,TGTGCCAGCAGCGCCAACTTTCAGACTAGCCCAGAGACCCAGTACTTC